The 20 T cell receptor beta chains below come from one sample, sequenced in a study of early T cells in non-severe SARS-CoV-2 infection. In TCRdb, the 5' RACE reads were re-called with MiXCR into one record per CDR3 protein. The sample comprises more than 35,000 distinct CDR3 sequences, around 4.6% of which are singletons, and 15% to 20% rests with the top ten. The sequencing sample was made of whole blood. The receptors here all came from an adult who was a healthcare worker with PCR-confirmed SARS-CoV-2 infection or an uninfected control (not recorded which).

There are many counts of this clonotype. Here the CDR3 reads CASSFRGVQYF. CDR3 in DNA: TGTGCCAGCAGTTTCCGAGGGGTCCAGTACTTC. The rearrangement links TRBV12-3 or TRBV12-4 to TRBJ2-7, with D possibly called TRBD1 or TRBD2 (5 bases each). V dropped 3 bases and J dropped 10 bases, with 10 bases sitting between them. This CDR3 has 11 residues.

The table lists this clonotype with a few counts. The genes are TRBV3-1 and TRBJ1-3, with D possibly being TRBD1 (5 bases). Germline assignment: CDR1 LGHDT and CDR2 YNNKEL (reference sequence). Trimming left V 4 bases short and J 2 bases short, with 6 bases between. There are 13 residues in the CDR3. The CDR3 nucleotides are TGTGCCAGCAGCCCGGGGGCTGGAAACACCATATATTTT. This codes for CASSPGAGNTIYF.

This clonotype was seen many times. One junction end does not reproduce the germline sequence, and a read error may be involved. The V and J genes are TRBV7-9 and TRBJ1-1; the match to TRBD1 covers 7 bases. From germline, CDR1 is SEHNR and CDR2 FQNEAQ (reference sequence). The CDR3 contains 15 residues. CDR3 region: CASSPGQLMNTEVFF. DNA of the CDR3: TGTGCCAGCAGCCCGGGACAGCTCATGAACACTGAAGTTTTCTTT.

The chain is built from TRBV7-9 and TRBJ2-1, with D perhaps TRBD1 or TRBD2 (5 bases each). This CDR3 has 13 amino acids. Trimming cost V 3 bases and J 6 bases, with 9 bases left between them. CDR1 SEHNR and CDR2 FQNEAQ come from the germline V gene (reference sequence). The CDR3 region is CASSLAGSNEQFF. CDR3 nucleotide sequence: TGTGCCAGCAGCTTGGCAGGGAGCAATGAGCAGTTCTTC.

This clonotype appeared a few times. This chain joins TRBV5-1 and TRBJ2-5; the D gene is possibly TRBD1 (6 bases). Trimming pared 2 bases from V and 7 bases from J, leaving 15 bases between. The length of the CDR3 is 14 residues. CDR1 and CDR2 (germline): SGHRS, YFSETQ. The CDR3 bases are TGCGCCAGCAGCTTAGGGGACCCAGGGGCGACCCAGTACTTC. It codes for CASSLGDPGATQYF.

This clonotype was recorded many times. The chain combines TRBV6-6 with TRBJ1-2; TRBD1 might be the D (5 bases). Germline lookup yields CDR1 MNHNY and CDR2 SVGAGI (reference sequence). The CDR3 is made up of 16 amino acids. V was shortened by 2 bases and J by 2 bases, with 15 bases between the two germline ends. CDR3 sequence (DNA): TGTGCCAGCAGTTACGACATAGGACAAGGAAACTATGGCTACACCTTC. This encodes CASSYDIGQGNYGYTF.

Many counts were recorded for this clonotype. The V gene is TRBV20-1, the J gene TRBJ1-1; D possibly corresponds to TRBD1 (6 bases). The CDR3 has 15 amino acids. Germline V gene sequence: CDR1 DFQATT, CDR2 SNEGSKA (reference sequence). V lost 6 bases and J 6 bases, leaving 23 bases between the germline ends. CDR3 amino acids: CSANDQPQGSAEAFF. The DNA for the CDR3 is TGCAGTGCCAACGATCAACCACAGGGAAGCGCTGAAGCTTTCTTT.

This clonotype has more than one count but fewer than ten. This rearrangement joins TRBV7-6 to TRBJ2-5; no reliable D call. V shed 8 bases and J shed 7 bases, with 11 bases lying between them. The CDR3 consists of 11 residues. Germline CDR1 reads SGHVS; CDR2 reads FNYEAQ. CDR3: CASGSLGTQYF. DNA for the CDR3: TGTGCCAGCGGGTCCCTGGGGACCCAGTACTTC. The full variable domain, in which reference TRBV7-6 and TRBJ2-5 provide the parts outside the CDR3, is GAGVSQSPRYKVTKRGQDVALRCDPISGHVSLYWYRQALGQGPEFLTYFNYEAQQDKSGLPNDRFSAERPEGSISTLTIQRTEQRDSAMYRCASGSLGTQYFGPGTRLLVL.

CDR3 sequence reads: CASSTGQHNEQFF. CDR3 nucleotides: TGTGCCAGCAGTACCGGACAACACAATGAGCAGTTCTTC. The chain combines TRBV5-4 with TRBJ2-1; tentative D call: TRBD1 (5 bases). The ends were cut back, 5 bases at V and 5 bases at J, with 11 bases in the middle. This CDR3 comprises 13 residues. Germline values: CDR1 SGHNT, CDR2 YYREEE (reference sequence).

This clonotype was seen more than once but under ten times. The rearrangement uses TRBV2 and TRBJ1-2; 7 bases align to TRBD1. Germline CDR1 is SNHLY and CDR2 is FYNNEI. This CDR3 spans 14 amino acids. V gave up 5 bases and J gave up 2 bases; unmatched junction bases: 5. The CDR3, as DNA: TGTGCCAGCAGTCCAGGACAGGAGAACTATGGCTACACCTTC. Protein: CASSPGQENYGYTF.

This clonotype has more than one count but fewer than ten. In DNA, the CDR3 is TGTGCCAGCGCCCTCCTCGAGGGGTTCACTGAAGCTTTCTTT. This sequence encodes CASALLEGFTEAFF. The chain uses TRBV18 and TRBJ1-1, with a weak D call TRBD1 (5 bases). Germline CDR1 is KGHSH and CDR2 is LQKENI. V was cut by 8 bases and J by 4 bases, with 17 bases left in between. The CDR3 covers 14 residues.

This clonotype was seen only a few times. The gene calls are TRBV4-1 and TRBJ1-1, with D unclear. CDR1 MGHRA and CDR2 YSYEKL come from the germline V gene. Trimming removed 5 bases at V and 4 bases at J, with 20 bases between. The CDR3 sequence is 16 residues long. The CDR3 sequence: CASSLRTQTVSTEAFF. DNA of the CDR3: TGCGCCAGCAGCTTGCGCACCCAGACCGTTAGCACTGAAGCTTTCTTT.

This clonotype showed up many times. This chain uses TRBV12-3 or TRBV12-4 with TRBJ2-2; tentative D call: TRBD1 (6 bases). Trimming stripped 0 bases from V and 7 bases from J, with 9 bases between. The CDR3 consists of 14 residues. The CDR3 DNA is TGTGCCAGCAGTTTAGCGTCAGGGGTCGGGGAGCTGTTTTTT. It encodes CASSLASGVGELFF.

The gene calls are TRBV10-3 and TRBJ2-5; maybe TRBD2 (6 bases). V was clipped by 4 bases and J by 3 bases, with 9 bases between them. Germline V gene data show CDR1 as ENHRY and CDR2 as SYGVKD. The CDR3 spans 13 residues. The CDR3 DNA is TGTGCCATCAGTGGTGGCGGGAAAGAGACCCAGTACTTC. Translation gives CAISGGGKETQYF.

Ten or more counts support this clonotype. The chain links TRBV12-3 or TRBV12-4 to TRBJ1-6; TRBD1 matches at 10 bases. J gave up 10 bases and V 7 bases, and 4 bases lay outside the gene matches. This CDR3 contains 13 residues. Written as DNA, the CDR3 is TGTGCCAGCAACCGGGACAGGGGCTCACCCCTCCACTTT. It encodes CASNRDRGSPLHF.

In this sample, this clonotype turned up a few times. This rearrangement joins TRBV7-2 to TRBJ1-1, with 7 bases identical to TRBD1. The CDR3 contains 14 residues. V trimming: 1 base; J trimming: 9 bases; junction bases outside the gene matches: 8. CDR1 and CDR2 (germline): SGHTA, FQGNSA. CDR3 amino acids: CASSLGQGGRQAFF. The CDR3, as DNA: TGTGCCAGCAGCTTAGGGCAGGGGGGGCGACAAGCTTTCTTT.

This clonotype was counted ten times or more. The chain is built from TRBV7-9 and TRBJ1-1; 9 bases are a match to TRBD1. CDR1 and CDR2 (germline): SEHNR, FQNEAQ (reference sequence). This CDR3 contains 14 residues. The V gene end was trimmed by 2 bases and the J gene end by 5 bases; junction bases not matched to a gene: 3. The CDR3 DNA follows: TGTGCCAGCAGCTTAAACAGGGGGCCGACTGAAGCTTTCTTT. Amino acids: CASSLNRGPTEAFF.

This clonotype showed up many times. The V and J genes are TRBV20-1 and TRBJ2-7, with TRBD2 matching 8 bases. J gave up 0 bases and V 1 base, and 11 bases lay outside the gene matches. Germline V gene lookup returns CDR1 DFQATT and CDR2 SNEGSKA (reference sequence). The CDR3 spans 17 residues. The DNA for the CDR3 is TGCAGTGCTAGAGGGATCACCGGGGGGGGAAACTCCTACGAGCAGTACTTC. This codes for CSARGITGGGNSYEQYF.

This clonotype was seen many times. V is TRBV2 and J is TRBJ2-3; D unclear. Trimming removed 9 bases from V and 6 bases from J, with 13 bases in between. Germline V gene data show CDR1 as SNHLY and CDR2 as FYNNEI. This CDR3 has 12 amino acids. The CDR3 sequence: CASGPLRDTQYF. CDR3 sequence (DNA): TGTGCCAGTGGACCCCTAAGGGATACGCAGTATTTT.

V and J are TRBV7-6 and TRBJ2-2; D not resolved. Trimming pared 4 bases from V and 1 base from J, leaving 4 bases between. This CDR3 spans 13 amino acids. Germline V lookup: CDR1 SGHVS, CDR2 FNYEAQ. The CDR3 DNA reads TGTGCCAGCAGCTCTTTGAACACCGGGGAGCTGTTTTTT. Protein product: CASSSLNTGELFF.